The T cell receptor beta chain under discussion was sequenced for a study of vaccination and CD4 T cells after COVID-19. Background on the study: Post-COVID draws came a median roughly 97 days after diagnosis (range 35 to 161).

Treatment meaning: roughly 11-day PBMC culture with coronavirus spike peptide pools or control peptides (ViraFEST assay). The authors swapped half the medium for fresh IL-2 medium on days 3 and 7. In germline, CDR1 is MNHNS, CDR2 SASEGT. V lost 6 bases to trimming and J lost 1 base, with 9 bases between them. This CDR3 contains 14 residues. On this clonotype: Its antigen remains unidentified.

An Oncomine TCR Beta short-read assay was used to sequence the DNA from cultured CD4+ T cells. TCRdb reanalysed the PCR reads using MiXCR and keeps one entry per CDR3 protein. This repertoire shows about 13,000 distinct CDR3 sequences, around 40% found once; its top ten account for roughly 8%. This TCR derives from a human donor who had recovered from COVID-19. J is TRBJ2-2 and V is TRBV6-1; unclear D gene. Material: CD4+ T cells from blood, cultured in vitro, obtained after SARS-CoV-2 vaccination. CDR3 in DNA: TGTGCCAGCAGCCTTTGGCGGAACACCGGGGAGCTGTTTTTT. Encoded protein: CASSLWRNTGELFF.